Reported below is one T cell receptor beta chain. The antigen remains undetermined. These data belong to a study of CD8+CD57+ T cells in acquired aplastic anemia. Background on the study: Isolated CD4+ and CD8+ cells, once sorted, yielded DNA averaging roughly 3.2 ug. Healthy donors yielded roughly 11 million CD4+ cell reads on average.

Findings and limits, study-wide: Found in both controls and patients were approximately 30 CD8+ CDR3 sequences.

Germline V CDR1 and CDR2: SGDLS, YYNGEE. V lost 5 bases to trimming and J lost 5 bases; unmatched junction nucleotides: 7. This CDR3 region has 14 residues. Template material for TCR beta VDJ and CDR3 profiling consisted of genomic DNA. MiXCR was run by TCRdb on the reads, yielding one entry per CDR3 protein. This table has fewer than 200,000 distinct CDR3 sequences, under 75% appearing once. This clonotype originated in a human donor in good health. The V and J genes are TRBV9 and TRBJ2-7; 10 bases align to TRBD1. Sequenced: sorted CD4+, CD8+, or CD8+CD57+ T cells (not recorded which) from PBMCs. CDR3 nucleotide sequence: TGTGCCAGCAGGACAGGGGGCGCGGTTGACGAGCAGTACTTC. It translates to CASRTGGAVDEQYF. Using reference TRBV9 and TRBJ2-7 for the parts outside the CDR3, the full variable domain is DSGVTQTPKHLITATGQRVTLRCSPRSGDLSVYWYQQSLDQGLQFLIQYYNGEERAKGNILERFSAQQFPDLHSELNLSSLELGDSALYFCASRTGGAVDEQYFGPGTRLTVT.